The 9 T cell receptor beta chains presented below share a single source sample, sequenced in a study of blood T cells in healthy people across ages. A second PCR of 7 to 11 cycles used a sample-barcoded 5' primer and a J-beta primer mix. TCRdb re-analysed the 5' RACE reads in MiXCR, keeping a single row per CDR3 protein. Altogether around 780,000 distinct CDR3 sequences are present, roughly 50% being singletons, with the ten largest covering roughly 24%. The source material was blood. These receptors originate from a man aged 40-49 years in good health.

This CDR3 is CASSFMEQWEQFF. The CDR3 coding sequence is TGTGCCAGCAGCTTCATGGAACAATGGGAGCAGTTCTTC. V usage is TRBV12-3 or TRBV12-4 and J usage is TRBJ2-1; D call uncertain. The CDR3 is made up of 13 amino acids. The V gene lost 6 bases and the J gene lost 10 bases, with 16 bases spanning the gap.

This clonotype was counted only a few times. The V call is TRBV7-2, the J call TRBJ2-3, with D possibly being TRBD2 (5 bases). The germline V and J ends were trimmed by 5 bases and 4 bases, with 16 bases remaining between them. CDR1 is SGHTA and CDR2 is FQGNSA in the germline V gene. The CDR3 extends over 15 amino acids. CDR3 bases: TGTGCCAGCAGCCAGTCCGGGATAGTACCAGATACGCAGTATTTT. Protein sequence: CASSQSGIVPDTQYF.

The chain couples TRBV4-1 to TRBJ2-1; 9 bases match TRBD1. The CDR3 covers 15 residues. Germline lookup yields CDR1 MGHRA and CDR2 YSYEKL. The ends lost 1 base at V and 5 bases at J; junction bases unmatched: 3. In DNA form, the CDR3 reads TGCGCCAGCAGCCAAGTACAGGGGGCCCACAATGAGCAGTTCTTC. Protein: CASSQVQGAHNEQFF.

The chain couples TRBV4-1 to TRBJ2-1, with TRBD2 matching 12 bases. The germline V gene encodes CDR1 MGHRA and CDR2 YSYEKL. Trimming at V came to 1 base and at J to 10 bases, leaving 5 bases not matched to a gene. The CDR3 runs to 15 residues. CDR3 sequence reads: CASSQGLAGAEEQFF. Here the CDR3 DNA reads TGCGCCAGCAGCCAAGGACTAGCGGGAGCGGAAGAGCAGTTCTTC.

The chain carries TRBV15 and TRBJ2-5; no clear D. Between the trimmed V and J ends, which lost 0 bases and 1 base, there was a span of 12 bases. CDR3 length: 16 residues. The germline CDR1 and CDR2 sequences are LNHNV and YYDKDF (reference sequence). Written as DNA, the CDR3 is TGTGCCACCAGCAGAGATCAATCAGCGCCCCAAGAGACCCAGTACTTC. It yields the protein CATSRDQSAPQETQYF. The full variable domain, rest sourced from reference TRBV15 and TRBJ2-5, is DAMVIQNPRYQVTQFGKPVTLSCSQTLNHNVMYWYQQKSSQAPKLLFHYYDKDFNNEADTPDNFQSRRPNTSFCFLDIRSPGLGDTAMYLCATSRDQSAPQETQYFGPGTRLLVL.

This chain's CDR3 is CASSTQTGFQETQYF. CDR3 nucleotide sequence: TGTGCCAGCAGCACCCAAACAGGGTTTCAAGAGACCCAGTACTTC. The gene calls are TRBV7-3 and TRBJ2-5, with a tentative D call TRBD1 (6 bases). Germline lookup yields CDR1 SGHTA and CDR2 FQGTGA. The V end was cut by 5 bases, the J end by 2 bases, with 15 bases between. There are 15 residues in the CDR3.

In this sample, this clonotype turned up once. The chain links TRBV9 to TRBJ2-1, with TRBD1 matching over 9 bases. J was trimmed by 9 bases and V by 4 bases; bases with no gene match: 11. The length of the CDR3 is 15 residues. Germline V gene data show CDR1 as SGDLS and CDR2 as YYNGEE. The CDR3 sequence: CASSKRQGEDSEQFF. The CDR3 DNA is TGTGCCAGCAGCAAACGACAGGGGGAGGACAGTGAGCAGTTCTTC.

Only a few counts were recorded for this clonotype. The chain carries TRBV29-1 and TRBJ2-1; D remains ambiguous. Germline V gene lookup returns CDR1 SQVTM and CDR2 ANQGSEA. CDR3 size: 13 residues. Trimming took 0 bases from V and 7 from J, leaving 10 bases between them. The CDR3 coding sequence is TGCAGCGTTGAAGAAATCAGGTGGAATGAGCAGTTCTTC. As protein: CSVEEIRWNEQFF.

This chain uses TRBV20-1 with TRBJ1-2, with unresolved D. Trimming pared 7 bases from V and 7 bases from J, leaving 19 bases between. Germline V gene data show CDR1 as DFQATT and CDR2 as SNEGSKA (reference sequence). The CDR3 loop spans 13 amino acids. This chain's CDR3 is CSVSPSRSGGYTF. The CDR3 DNA follows: TGCAGTGTTAGCCCCAGCCGCTCGGGTGGCTACACCTTC.